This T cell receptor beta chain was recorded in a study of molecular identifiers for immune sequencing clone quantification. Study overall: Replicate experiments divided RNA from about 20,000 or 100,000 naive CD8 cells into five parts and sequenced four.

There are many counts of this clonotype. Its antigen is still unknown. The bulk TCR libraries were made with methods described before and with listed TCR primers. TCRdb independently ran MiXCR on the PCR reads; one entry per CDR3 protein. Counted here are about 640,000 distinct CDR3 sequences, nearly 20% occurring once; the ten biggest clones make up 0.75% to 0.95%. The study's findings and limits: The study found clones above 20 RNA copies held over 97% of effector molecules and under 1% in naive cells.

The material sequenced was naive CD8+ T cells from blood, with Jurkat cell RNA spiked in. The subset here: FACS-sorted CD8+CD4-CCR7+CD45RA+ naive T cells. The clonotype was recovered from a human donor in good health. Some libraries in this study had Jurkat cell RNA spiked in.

The DNA of the CDR3 is TGTGCCAGTAGTACCCCACGCTTGGAAGCTTTCTTT. Translation gives CASSTPRLEAFF. The chain employs TRBV19 and TRBJ1-1, with D hard to call. V was clipped by 4 bases and J by 8 bases, with 11 bases between them. Germline V CDR1 and CDR2: LNHDA, SQIVND (reference sequence). CDR3 length: 12 amino acids.